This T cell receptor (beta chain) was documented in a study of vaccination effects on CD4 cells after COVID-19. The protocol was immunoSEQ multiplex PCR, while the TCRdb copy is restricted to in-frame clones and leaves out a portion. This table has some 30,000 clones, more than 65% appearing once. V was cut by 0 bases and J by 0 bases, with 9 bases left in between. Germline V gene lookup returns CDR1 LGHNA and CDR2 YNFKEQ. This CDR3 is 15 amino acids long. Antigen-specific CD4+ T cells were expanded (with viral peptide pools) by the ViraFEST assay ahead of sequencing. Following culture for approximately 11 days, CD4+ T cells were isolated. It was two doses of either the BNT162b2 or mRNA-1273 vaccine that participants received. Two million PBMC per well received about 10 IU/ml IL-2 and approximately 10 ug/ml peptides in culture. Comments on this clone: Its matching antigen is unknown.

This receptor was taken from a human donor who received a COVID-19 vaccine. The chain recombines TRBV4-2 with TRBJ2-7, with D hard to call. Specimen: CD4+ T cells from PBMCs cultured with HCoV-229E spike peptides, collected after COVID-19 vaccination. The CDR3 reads CASSQDTDPSYEQYF. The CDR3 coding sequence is TGTGCCAGCAGCCAAGATACGGACCCCTCCTACGAGCAGTACTTC.